This section outlines one TCR beta chain sequence together with its context. What this receptor recognizes is not known. Per-base quality was not reported, and no clone a single base away is much larger than it. The library came from the immunoSEQ multiplex PCR assay. TCRdb took over this immuneACCESS table, retaining in-frame rearrangements with V and J assigned. Such tables are incomplete; in checked studies, under half of the missing clones stem from an unresolved V gene, and the remainder is unexplained. For this sample there are 90,000 to 110,000 clones; just over 90% appear just once. The ten largest account for about 4.2% of the sample. The record originates from a study of control samples from healthy donors and cancer patients (dated by TCRdb to about 2020). This TCR was recovered from a human donor in good health. The donor label of this sample is uncertain. The sample was blood.

CDR3 reads: CASLVQNNSPLHF. Here is the DNA: TGTGCCAGCTTAGTACAGAATAATTCACCCCTCCACTTT. Recombination linked TRBV2 to TRBJ1-6, with the D gene call left open. CDR1 SNHLY and CDR2 FYNNEI are derived from the germline V gene. Trimming takes 8 bases from V and 5 bases from J, and the germline ends sit 10 bases apart. The CDR3 goes from the cysteine to the phenylalanine over 13 residues. The DNA shown is the 39-base CDR3, in frame from base 1.